These 12 T cell receptor beta chains originate from one sample sequenced in a study of low-dose radiotherapy and immunotherapy resistance in tumors. First-strand cDNA used TRAV- and TRBV-specific primers, covering alpha and beta chains. PCR amplification of the TCRs was performed with Phusion for approximately 20 PCR cycles, and it relied on a constant-region primer together with a V-primer adapter. TCRdb used MiXCR to reprocess the reads, holding one entry per CDR3 protein. This sample has around 80,000 distinct CDR3 sequences, with 15% to 20% found just once. Time point: after trial treatment. Treatment denoted: LDRT plus nivolumab, ipilimumab, low-dose cyclophosphamide and aspirin (RACIN trial). The source was PBMCs, collected after low-dose radiotherapy plus immunotherapy. Receptor source: a male donor with prostate cancer.

This clonotype was seen at least ten times. V gene TRBV13 combines with J gene TRBJ2-5; D is ambiguous. The CDR3 spans 12 residues. Looked up from germline, CDR1 is PRHDT and CDR2 is FYEKMQ (reference sequence). V lost 5 bases and J lost 4, with 8 bases in between. The CDR3 spells CASSGLRETQYF. CDR3 nucleotide sequence: TGTGCCAGCAGCGGGCTCAGAGAGACCCAGTACTTC.

Comment on this clonotype: The likely explanation is a read error, given a far larger clone one base away. The V call is TRBV6-1, the J call TRBJ2-4; D is perhaps TRBD2 (6 bases). The germline V gene encodes CDR1 MNHNS and CDR2 SASEGT. The CDR3 contains 16 residues. V was pared by 5 bases and J by 8 bases, with 22 bases between. CDR3 loop: CASSYSSSGEIDIQYF. CDR3 nucleotides: TGTGCCAGCAGTTACTCGAGCTCGGGGGAGATAGACATTCAGTACTTC.

This clonotype was seen at least ten times. This chain joins TRBV9 and TRBJ1-2; D is uncertain. V dropped 5 bases and J dropped 3 bases, with 17 bases sitting between them. Germline CDR1 and CDR2: SGDLS and YYNGEE. This CDR3 has 15 residues. The CDR3 coding sequence is TGTGCCAGCAGTACCCCTCCGGGTTACCACTATGGCTACACCTTC. Amino acid sequence: CASSTPPGYHYGYTF.

The chain joins TRBV2 to TRBJ2-7, with 9 positions matching TRBD1. Germline V lookup: CDR1 SNHLY, CDR2 FYNNEI. The length of the CDR3 is 14 residues. V was clipped by 5 bases and J by 5 bases; unmatched bases: 7. In DNA form, the CDR3 reads TGTGCCAGCAGTCCGGGACAGGGATTCCACGAGCAGTACTTC. This encodes CASSPGQGFHEQYF.

The sample holds many counts of this clonotype. This rearrangement joins TRBV9 to TRBJ2-3; D is ambiguous. This CDR3 is built from 12 residues. V was clipped by 0 bases and J by 4 bases, with 3 bases between them. Germline CDR1 reads SGDLS; CDR2 reads YYNGEE. CDR3 residues: CASSVGSDTQYF. DNA for the CDR3: TGTGCCAGCAGCGTAGGATCAGATACGCAGTATTTT.

In regard to this clonotype: A read error is possible here, since a much larger clone lies one base away. This chain joins TRBV7-3 and TRBJ2-5; possibly TRBD2 for D (5 bases). The CDR3 is 14 residues long. The ends were cut back, 3 bases at V and 11 bases at J, with 19 bases in the middle. Germline V gene data show CDR1 as SGHTA and CDR2 as FQGTGA. The CDR3 DNA is TGTGCCAGCAGCTTCACCGGAGGAGTCAATGAGCAGTACTTC. Its translation is CASSFTGGVNEQYF.

The table lists this clonotype with many counts. The chain has TRBV7-2 and TRBJ2-2, with TRBD1 matching 8 bases. With 6 bases clipped from V and 1 base from J, the junction kept 4 bases outside the gene matches. The CDR3 has 15 residues. Germline CDR1 and CDR2: SGHTA and FQGNSA. CDR3 DNA: TGTGCCAGCAGGTCCGGGACAGGGAACACCGGGGAGCTGTTTTTT. It translates to CASRSGTGNTGELFF.

This clonotype has a count of ten or more. V and J are TRBV7-9 and TRBJ2-2; 9 positions match TRBD1. This CDR3 is 16 amino acids long. Germline CDR1 and CDR2: SEHNR and FQNEAQ (reference sequence). The trim removed 5 bases at V and 5 bases at J, leaving 9 bases unmatched. The DNA of the CDR3 is TGTGCCAGCAGCCCGACGGGACAGGGACAGACCGGGGAGCTGTTTTTT. This gives the protein CASSPTGQGQTGELFF.

This clonotype appeared many times. The gene calls are TRBV27 and TRBJ2-1; D may be TRBD2 (5 bases). The CDR3 runs 13 residues. The germline V and J ends were trimmed by 6 bases and 8 bases, with 14 bases remaining between them. The germline V gene encodes CDR1 MNHEY and CDR2 SMNVEV (reference sequence). The DNA of the CDR3 is TGTGCCAGCAGCCCGGGAATTGGCGATGAGCAGTTCTTC. Amino acid sequence: CASSPGIGDEQFF.

This clonotype has ten or more counts. V is TRBV9 and J is TRBJ2-7; 7 bases map to TRBD1. V gave up 0 bases and J gave up 4 bases; unmatched junction bases: 7. CDR1 and CDR2 (germline): SGDLS, YYNGEE. The CDR3 runs to 15 residues. The DNA for the CDR3 is TGTGCCAGCAGCGTAGATATAGGGGGCGGATACGAGCAGTACTTC. Its protein is CASSVDIGGGYEQYF.

This clonotype was detected ten times or more. The chain combines TRBV7-3 with TRBJ2-5; possible D gene TRBD1, 5 bases. This CDR3 contains 15 residues. Germline CDR1 is SGHTA and CDR2 is FQGTGA. Deletions cut 3 bases from V and 4 bases from J, with 15 bases between. CDR3 DNA: TGTGCCAGCAGCTTTACGGCAGGGTCTGGAGAGACCCAGTACTTC. Its protein is CASSFTAGSGETQYF.

This clonotype was picked up many times. In DNA, the CDR3 is TGTGCCAGCAGCCCACCCGTGGGGATCCAAGAGACCCAGTACTTC. Translating it yields CASSPPVGIQETQYF. The chain combines TRBV3-1 with TRBJ2-5; D gene uncertain. Trimming took off 4 bases at V and 1 base at J, with 13 bases between the two ends. Germline V gene sequence: CDR1 LGHDT, CDR2 YNNKEL (reference sequence). The CDR3 sequence is 15 residues long.